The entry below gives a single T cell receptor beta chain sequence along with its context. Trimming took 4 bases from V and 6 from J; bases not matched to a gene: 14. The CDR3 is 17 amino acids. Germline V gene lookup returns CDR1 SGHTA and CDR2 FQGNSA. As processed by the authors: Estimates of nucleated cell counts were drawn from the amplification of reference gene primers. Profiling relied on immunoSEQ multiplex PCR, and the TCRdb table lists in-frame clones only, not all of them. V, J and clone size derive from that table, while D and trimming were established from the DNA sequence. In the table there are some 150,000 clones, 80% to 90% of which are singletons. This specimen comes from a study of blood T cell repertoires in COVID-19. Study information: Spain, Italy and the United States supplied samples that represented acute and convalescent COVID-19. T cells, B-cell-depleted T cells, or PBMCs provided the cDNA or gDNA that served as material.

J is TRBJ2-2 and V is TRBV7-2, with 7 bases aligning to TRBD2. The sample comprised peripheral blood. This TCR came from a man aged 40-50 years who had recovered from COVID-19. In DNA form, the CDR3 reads TGTGCCAGCAGCTCCCAGCCTGGGGTGGGAGGGGCCGGGGAGCTGTTTTTT. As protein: CASSSQPGVGGAGELFF.